Listed below are T cell receptor beta chains from one sample, sequenced in a study of blood T cell repertoires in COVID-19. Sequenced by immunoSEQ multiplex PCR; TCRdb stores in-frame clones only, minus some. The repertoire holds tens of thousands of clones, just over 85% seen once, with approximately 21% in the top ten. Input material: peripheral blood. The receptors originated from a woman at least 80 years old in a cohort sampled during active or convalescent COVID-19. The CDR3 runs from the conserved cysteine through the conserved F or W. A D gene is named only where the DNA matches it firmly. Clone size is not always given. Where it is, it says once, few, many or a class for expanded clones.

V gene	clone size	J gene	D gene	CDR3 DNA	CDR3 protein
TRBV9	-	TRBJ1-1	-	TGTGCCAGCAGCGCCAGGGTAATGAACACTGAAGCTTTCTTT	CASSARVMNTEAFF
TRBV5-4	-	TRBJ1-3	-	TGTGCCAGCAGCTTGGGCGCAGCGGGTCCCGGAAACACCATATATTTT	CASSLGAAGPGNTIYF
TRBV7-9	-	TRBJ1-2	TRBD1	TGTGCCAGCAGCTTAATGACAGGGGGTAACTATGGCTACACCTTC	CASSLMTGGNYGYTF
TRBV3-1/TRBV3-2	once	TRBJ2-3	TRBD2	TGTGCCAGCAAGGCTAGCGGAAACACAGATACGCAGTATTTT	CASKASGNTDTQYF
TRBV25-1	-	TRBJ1-3	TRBD1	TGTGCCAGCTCGACAGGGGCCGCTGGAAACACCATATATTTT	CASSTGAAGNTIYF
TRBV19	once	TRBJ2-2	-	TGTGCCAGTACCCGGGGTGAGGGTAGGACCGGGGAGCTGTTTTTT	CASTRGEGRTGELFF
TRBV6-5	-	TRBJ1-1	-	TGTGCCAGCAGTCGGACTCCGGATGTCGGTTTCTTT	CASSRTPDVGFF
TRBV24-1	-	TRBJ1-2	-	TGTGCCACCAGTGATAGATCACAGGGACGCTACACCTTC	CATSDRSQGRYTF
TRBV19	-	TRBJ1-5	-	TGTGCCAGTAGTGTCTCGTATAGCAATCAGCCCCAGCATTTT	CASSVSYSNQPQHF
TRBV30	once	TRBJ1-2	-	TGTGCCTGGAGTGTCGGACAGACGTATGGCTACACCTTC	CAWSVGQTYGYTF
TRBV9	-	TRBJ2-3	-	TGTGCCAGCAGCAACGGGGAAACGGCCACAGATACGCAGTATTTT	CASSNGETATDTQYF
TRBV2	-	TRBJ1-1	-	TGTGCCAGCAGGGGCGGGAGGAACACTGAAGCTTTCTTT	CASRGGRNTEAFF
TRBV5-1	-	TRBJ1-1	-	TGCGCCAGCAGCTTGGCAGCGGGTTTGAACACTGAAGCTTTCTTT	CASSLAAGLNTEAFF
TRBV24-1	-	TRBJ2-7	TRBD2	TGTGCCACCAGTGCCCCAGCGGGAGAGGGTTACGAGCAGTACTTC	CATSAPAGEGYEQYF
TRBV4-2	-	TRBJ2-7	TRBD2	TGTGCCAGCAGTCCCACTAGCGGGAGGGCCGGAGAGCAGTACTTC	CASSPTSGRAGEQYF
TRBV7-3	-	TRBJ1-1	TRBD1	TGTGCCAGCAGCATGACAGGGGGCGTCACTGAAGCTTTCTTT	CASSMTGGVTEAFF
TRBV28	once	TRBJ2-7	TRBD1	TGTGCCAGCAGTCCACCCCGGACAGGGGCCTACGAGCAGTACTTC	CASSPPRTGAYEQYF
TRBV5-4	few	TRBJ1-4	-	TGTGCCAGCAGTATACAGGGTCCCGGCGAAAAACTGTTTTTT	CASSIQGPGEKLFF
TRBV3-1/TRBV3-2	-	TRBJ2-7	TRBD2	TGTGCCAGCAGCCTGACTAGCGGCTCCTACGAGCAGTACTTC	CASSLTSGSYEQYF
TRBV5-1	-	TRBJ2-5	TRBD1	TGCGCCAGCAGCCGCGGACCGGTGCCGGGACAGGGGCAAGAGACCCAGTACTTC	CASSRGPVPGQGQETQYF
TRBV10-1	-	TRBJ1-1	TRBD1	TGCGCCAGCAACCCTGACAGGGGCACTGAAGCTTTCTTT	CASNPDRGTEAFF
TRBV6-6	-	TRBJ2-3	-	TGTGCCAGCAGTCGATCCGGACAAGGAGATACGCAGTATTTT	CASSRSGQGDTQYF
TRBV12-3/TRBV12-4	-	TRBJ1-6	-	TGTGCCAGCAGTTTGGTCCAGGGTTCACCCCTCCACTTT	CASSLVQGSPLHF
TRBV27	-	TRBJ2-7	TRBD1	TGTGCCAGCAGATTCCGGGACAGGGGCTACGAGCAGTACTTC	CASRFRDRGYEQYF
TRBV18	-	TRBJ2-1	-	TGTGCCAGCTCACCACTGACTAGTAGTTACAATGAGCAGTTCTTC	CASSPLTSSYNEQFF
TRBV7-8	-	TRBJ1-4	-	TGTGCCAGCAGCTTCCTGGGCACGGGGGAAAAACTGTTTTTT	CASSFLGTGEKLFF
TRBV21-1	-	TRBJ2-2	-	TGTGCTCCCCCCGGTACCCGACTAGCGGCTAACACCGGGGAGCTGTTTTTT	CAPPGTRLAANTGELFF
TRBV9	-	TRBJ1-1	-	TGTGCCAGCAGCGTACATCCCATGAACACTGAAGCTTTCTTT	CASSVHPMNTEAFF
TRBV6-5	few	TRBJ1-1	-	TGTGCCAGCAGTTACCAGAACACTGAAGCTTTCTTT	CASSYQNTEAFF
TRBV4-2	-	TRBJ2-1	TRBD2	TGTGCCAGCAGCCAAGATGGGGGGGGGAATGAGCAGTTCTTC	CASSQDGGGNEQFF
TRBV5-1	-	TRBJ2-5	TRBD1	TGCGCCAGCAGCCTCGGGACAGGGAGGGGAGAGACCCAGTACTTC	CASSLGTGRGETQYF
TRBV5-1	-	TRBJ1-1	TRBD1	TGCGCCAGCAGCATAGACAGGGGCTTGGCTTTCTTT	CASSIDRGLAFF
TRBV27	-	TRBJ2-6	TRBD1	TGTGCCAGCAGCAAGGACAGGCCAAGGAACTCTGGGGCCAACGTCCTGACTTTC	CASSKDRPRNSGANVLTF
TRBV4-1	once	TRBJ2-1	TRBD2	TGCGCCAGCAGCCAGCGAGCGGGAGGGCCCTACAATGAGCAGTTCTTC	CASSQRAGGPYNEQFF
TRBV7-9	-	TRBJ2-7	TRBD1	TGTGCCAGCAGCGAGATACCGGGACAGGGGAACTTC	CASSEIPGQGNF
TRBV5-4	-	TRBJ2-1	TRBD2	TGTGCCAGCAGCGGGACGGGGAGGGTCTACAATGAGCAGTTCTTC	CASSGTGRVYNEQFF
TRBV9	-	TRBJ2-2	-	TGTGCCAGCAGCGTATCCGCGAACACCGGGGAGCTGTTTTTT	CASSVSANTGELFF
TRBV2	-	TRBJ2-5	TRBD2	TGTGCCAGCAGTGGTTTCGTAGCGGGAGTGGAGACCCAGTACTTC	CASSGFVAGVETQYF
TRBV4-2	once	TRBJ2-5	TRBD2	TGTGCCAGCAGCCCGCGAAGACTAGCGGAAGAGACCCAGTACTTC	CASSPRRLAEETQYF
TRBV28	-	TRBJ1-2	-	TGTGCCAGCAGTTTCCCGGCGGACAGTTATGGCTACACCTTC	CASSFPADSYGYTF
TRBV27	-	TRBJ1-6	-	TGTGCCGATTGGGGGGGTTATAATTCACCCCTCCACTTT	CADWGGYNSPLHF
TRBV5-1	-	TRBJ2-5	TRBD1	TGCGCCACCACACAGGGGTTAGGAGAGACCCAGTACTTC	CATTQGLGETQYF
TRBV5-4	-	TRBJ2-2	-	TGTGCCAGCGAGGCCGGGAAGGTTGGCGGGGAGCTGTTTTTT	CASEAGKVGGELFF
TRBV6-6	-	TRBJ2-1	-	TGTGCCAGCAGTTACAAGGGAGTTGACTACAATGAGCAGTTCTTC	CASSYKGVDYNEQFF
TRBV12-3/TRBV12-4	-	TRBJ1-2	TRBD1	TGTGCCAGCAGTTTGGGGGACAGCTATGGCTACACCTTC	CASSLGDSYGYTF
TRBV18	-	TRBJ2-7	-	TGTGCCAGCTCACGCGTACAGGGCTACGAGCAGTACTTC	CASSRVQGYEQYF